This T cell receptor beta chain stems from a study of cytomegalovirus exposure and HLA in healthy donors. Study conclusions and caveats: High specificity and sensitivity for cytomegalovirus status were reported for the classifier. As a later analysis revealed, most CMV-associated TCR beta chains appeared HLA-restricted.

Concerning this clone itself: Its antigen is as yet unknown.

The PCR employed 60 Vbeta primers together with 13 Jbeta primers. The method was immunoSEQ multiplex PCR; TCRdb's version includes in-frame clones alone and lacks a portion of them. The table has about 160,000 clones, 60% to 80% seen once; the top ten hold roughly 4.5%. The specimen sequenced was PBMCs. This receptor was obtained from a man in his late teens or twenties in good health and CMV-seropositive.

In DNA form, the CDR3 reads TGTGCCAGCAGCTTACGGGTAATCGGACAGGGTCTTGCCGGCTACACCTTC. This encodes CASSLRVIGQGLAGYTF. This rearrangement joins TRBV7-8 to TRBJ1-2; 8 positions match TRBD1. Looked up from germline, CDR1 is SGHVS and CDR2 is FQNEAQ. Germline trimming cut 2 bases from V and 8 bases from J; bases unmatched to any gene: 16. The CDR3 has 17 residues.